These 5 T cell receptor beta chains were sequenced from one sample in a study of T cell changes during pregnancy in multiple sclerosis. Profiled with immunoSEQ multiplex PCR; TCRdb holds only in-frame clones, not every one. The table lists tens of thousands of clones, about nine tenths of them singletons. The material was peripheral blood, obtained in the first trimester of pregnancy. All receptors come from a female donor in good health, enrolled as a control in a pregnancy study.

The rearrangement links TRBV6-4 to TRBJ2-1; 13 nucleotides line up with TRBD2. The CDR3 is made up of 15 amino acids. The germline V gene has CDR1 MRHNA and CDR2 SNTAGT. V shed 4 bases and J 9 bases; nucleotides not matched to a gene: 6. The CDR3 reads CASSATSGGPGEQFF. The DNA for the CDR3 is TGTGCCAGCAGTGCGACTAGCGGGGGGCCCGGTGAGCAGTTCTTC.

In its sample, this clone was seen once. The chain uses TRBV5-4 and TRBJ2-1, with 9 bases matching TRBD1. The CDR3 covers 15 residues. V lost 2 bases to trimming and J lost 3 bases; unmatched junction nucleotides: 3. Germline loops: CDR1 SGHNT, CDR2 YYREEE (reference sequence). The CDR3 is CASSFTGGGYNEQFF. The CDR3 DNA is TGTGCCAGCAGCTTTACAGGGGGCGGCTACAATGAGCAGTTCTTC.

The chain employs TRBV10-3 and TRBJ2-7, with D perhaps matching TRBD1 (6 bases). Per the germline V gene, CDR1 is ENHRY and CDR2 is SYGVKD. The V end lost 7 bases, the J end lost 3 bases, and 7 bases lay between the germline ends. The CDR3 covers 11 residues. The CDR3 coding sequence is TGTGCCATCATGACAGGCTACGAGCAGTACTTC. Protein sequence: CAIMTGYEQYF.

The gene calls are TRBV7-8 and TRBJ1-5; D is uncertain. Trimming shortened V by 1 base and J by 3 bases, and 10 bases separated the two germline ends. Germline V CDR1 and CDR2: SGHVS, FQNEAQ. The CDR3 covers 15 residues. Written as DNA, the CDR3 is TGTGCCAGCAGCTTAGTAACCGGTTACAATCAGCCCCAGCATTTT. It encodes CASSLVTGYNQPQHF.

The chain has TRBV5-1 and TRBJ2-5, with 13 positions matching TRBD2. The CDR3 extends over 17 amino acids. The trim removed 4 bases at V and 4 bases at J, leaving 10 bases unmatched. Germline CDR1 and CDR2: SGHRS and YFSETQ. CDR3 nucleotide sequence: TGCGCCAGCAGCCTAAATAAACTAGCGGGAGGGCCAGAGACCCAGTACTTC. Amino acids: CASSLNKLAGGPETQYF.